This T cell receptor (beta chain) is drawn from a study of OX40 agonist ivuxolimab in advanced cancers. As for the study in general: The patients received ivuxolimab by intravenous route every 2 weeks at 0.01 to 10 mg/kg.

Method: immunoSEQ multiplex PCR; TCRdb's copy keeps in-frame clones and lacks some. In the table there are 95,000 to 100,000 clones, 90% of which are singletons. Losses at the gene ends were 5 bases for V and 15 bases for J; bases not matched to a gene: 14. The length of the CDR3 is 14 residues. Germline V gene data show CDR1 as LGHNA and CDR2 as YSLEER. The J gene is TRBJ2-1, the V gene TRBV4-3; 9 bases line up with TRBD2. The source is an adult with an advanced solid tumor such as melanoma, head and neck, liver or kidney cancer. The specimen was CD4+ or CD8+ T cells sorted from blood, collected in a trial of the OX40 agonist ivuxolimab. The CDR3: CASSSSLLAGETFF. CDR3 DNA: TGCGCCAGCAGCTCCTCCCTATTAGCGGGAGAGACGTTCTTC.